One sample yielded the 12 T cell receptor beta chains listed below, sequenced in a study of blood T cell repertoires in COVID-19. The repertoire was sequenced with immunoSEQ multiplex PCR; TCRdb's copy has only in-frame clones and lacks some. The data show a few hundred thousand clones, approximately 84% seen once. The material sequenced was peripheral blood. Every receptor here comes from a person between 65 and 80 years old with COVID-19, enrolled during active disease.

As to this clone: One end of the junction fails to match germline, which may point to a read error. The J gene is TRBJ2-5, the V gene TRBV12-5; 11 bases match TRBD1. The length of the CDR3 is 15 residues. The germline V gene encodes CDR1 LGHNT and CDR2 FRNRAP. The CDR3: CASGLGQGVRETQYF. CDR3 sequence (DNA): TGTGCTAGTGGCTTGGGACAGGGGGTCCGGGAGACCCAGTACTTC.

The CDR3 loop is CASSYSVRGMNEQFF. DNA of the CDR3: TGTGCCAGCAGTTACTCGGTTCGGGGGATGAATGAGCAGTTCTTC. The V call is TRBV6-5, the J call TRBJ2-1; D is possibly TRBD2 (6 bases). CDR1 is MNHEY and CDR2 is SVGAGI in the germline V gene. V was shortened by 0 bases and J by 7 bases, with 13 bases between the two germline ends. This CDR3 comprises 15 residues.

The CDR3 here is CASSSGTGLSTDTQYF. CDR3 nucleotides: TGTGCCAGCAGCTCCGGGACAGGGCTTAGCACAGATACGCAGTATTTT. The chain joins TRBV5-4 to TRBJ2-3; TRBD1 agrees at 9 bases. Germline CDR1 is SGHNT and CDR2 is YYREEE (reference sequence). After removal of 3 bases from V and 0 bases from J, the junction contained 5 bases not matched to a gene. The CDR3 spans 16 residues.

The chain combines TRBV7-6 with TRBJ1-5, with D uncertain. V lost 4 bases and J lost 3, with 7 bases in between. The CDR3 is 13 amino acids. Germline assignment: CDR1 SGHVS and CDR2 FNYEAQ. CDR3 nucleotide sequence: TGTGCCAGCAGCTACAGTTCCAATCAGCCCCAGCATTTT. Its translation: CASSYSSNQPQHF.

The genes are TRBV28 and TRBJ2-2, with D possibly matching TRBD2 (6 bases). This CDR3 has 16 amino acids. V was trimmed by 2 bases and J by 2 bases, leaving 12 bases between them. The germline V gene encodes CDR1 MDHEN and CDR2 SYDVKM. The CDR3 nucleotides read TGTGCCAGCAGTTTAGGGGGGACGGTCAACACCGGGGAGCTGTTTTTT. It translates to CASSLGGTVNTGELFF.

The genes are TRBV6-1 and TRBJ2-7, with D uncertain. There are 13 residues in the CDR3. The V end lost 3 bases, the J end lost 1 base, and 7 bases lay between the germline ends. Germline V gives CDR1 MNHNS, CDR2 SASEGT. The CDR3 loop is CASSESDSYEQYF. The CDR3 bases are TGTGCCAGCAGTGAGAGTGATTCCTACGAGCAGTACTTC.

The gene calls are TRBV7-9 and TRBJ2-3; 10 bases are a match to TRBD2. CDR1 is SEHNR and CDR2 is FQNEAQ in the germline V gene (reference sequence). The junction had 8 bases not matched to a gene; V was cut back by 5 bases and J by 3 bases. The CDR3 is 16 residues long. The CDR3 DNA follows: TGTGCCAGCAGCCTCCCTAGCGGGAGTGGAACAGATACGCAGTATTTT. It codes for CASSLPSGSGTDTQYF.

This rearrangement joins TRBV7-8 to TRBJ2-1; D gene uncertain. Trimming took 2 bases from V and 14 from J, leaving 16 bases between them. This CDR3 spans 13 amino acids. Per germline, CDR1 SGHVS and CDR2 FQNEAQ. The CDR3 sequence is CASSLISSGYEFF. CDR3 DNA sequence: TGTGCCAGCAGCTTAATAAGCTCCGGGTATGAGTTCTTC.

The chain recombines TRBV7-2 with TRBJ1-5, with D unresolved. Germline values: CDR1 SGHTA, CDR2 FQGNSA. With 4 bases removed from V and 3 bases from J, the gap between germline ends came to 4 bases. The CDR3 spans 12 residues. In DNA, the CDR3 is TGTGCCAGCAGCTCCTTCAATCAGCCCCAGCATTTT. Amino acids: CASSSFNQPQHF.

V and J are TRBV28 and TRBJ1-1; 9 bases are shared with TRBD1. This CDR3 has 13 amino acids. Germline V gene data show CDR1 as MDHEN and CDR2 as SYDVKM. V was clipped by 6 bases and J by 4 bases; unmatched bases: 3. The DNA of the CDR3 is TGTGCCAGCAGACGGGACAGGGTCACTGAAGCTTTCTTT. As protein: CASRRDRVTEAFF.

The CDR3 region has the DNA TGTGCCAGTAGTGCCCCCGGGACAACTAATGAAAAACTGTTTTTT. Translated: CASSAPGTTNEKLFF. This chain connects TRBV19 to TRBJ1-4; no firm D call. The V end was cut by 5 bases, the J end by 0 bases, with 10 bases between. CDR1 is LNHDA, CDR2 SQIVND, per germline (reference sequence). This CDR3 has 15 amino acids.

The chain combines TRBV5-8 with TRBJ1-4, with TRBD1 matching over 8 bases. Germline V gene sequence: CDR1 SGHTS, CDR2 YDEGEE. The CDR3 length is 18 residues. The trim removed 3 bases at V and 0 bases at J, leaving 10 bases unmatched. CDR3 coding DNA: TGTGCCAGCAGCTCCGGGACAGGAGCCTTTGCAACTAATGAAAAACTGTTTTTT. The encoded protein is CASSSGTGAFATNEKLFF.